One sample yielded the 30 T cell receptor beta chains listed below, sequenced in a study of cytomegalovirus exposure and HLA in healthy donors. The primer mix had 60 Vbeta and 13 Jbeta primers. Here immunoSEQ multiplex PCR was the method, and the copy in TCRdb shows in-frame clones only, minus some. Of roughly 97,000 clones detected, roughly 72% appear once; the ten largest clones hold about 5.4%. The specimen was PBMCs. These receptors all come from a young woman in good health and CMV-seropositive.

Details on this clone: Germline and junction disagree at one end, which may indicate a read error. The genes are TRBV7-7 and TRBJ2-7; 8 nucleotides align to TRBD2. Germline V gene sequence: CDR1 SSHAT, CDR2 FNYEAQ (reference sequence). The CDR3 sequence is 15 residues long. CDR3 residues: CASSYGLALNQEQYF. The DNA of the CDR3 is TGTGCTAGCAGCTACGGACTAGCCCTAAATCAGGAGCAGTACTTC.

With regard to this clone: One junction end disagrees with the germline gene, perhaps due to a read error. V gene TRBV6-1 combines with J gene TRBJ2-7; 7 nucleotides align to TRBD1. CDR1 and CDR2 (germline): MNHNS, SASEGT. This CDR3 is 16 amino acids long. In nucleotides, the CDR3 is TGTGCCAGCAGTGAAGATGCGGACAGGCCCTCCTTCGAGCTGTACTTC. Protein sequence: CASSEDADRPSFELYF.

The J gene is TRBJ2-7, the V gene TRBV5-1; 12 nucleotides line up with TRBD2. Trimming at V came to 1 base and at J to 1 base, leaving 3 bases not matched to a gene. Germline CDR1 reads SGHRS; CDR2 reads YFSETQ. The CDR3 consists of 16 residues. The CDR3 DNA is TGCGCCAGCAGCTTGCTGACTAGCGGGAGATCCTACGAGCAGTACTTC. It translates to CASSLLTSGRSYEQYF. Supplemented by reference TRBV5-1 and TRBJ2-7, the full variable domain reads KAGVTQTPRYLIKTRGQQVTLSCSPISGHRSVSWYQQTPGQGLQFLFEYFSETQRNKGNFPGRFSGRQFSNSRSEMNVSTLELGDSALYLCASSLLTSGRSYEQYFGPGTRLTVT.

The CDR3 DNA reads as TGTGCCAGCAGCTTGGAGGTAGGGACACCGTCGAACACTGAAGCTTTCTTT. Its translation: CASSLEVGTPSNTEAFF. This sequence joins TRBV5-8 and TRBJ1-1, with a weak D call TRBD1 (6 bases). The V gene lost 0 bases and the J gene lost 1 base, with 16 bases spanning the gap. CDR1 and CDR2 from the germline V gene are SGHTS and YDEGEE. CDR3 length: 17 residues.

The DNA for the CDR3 is TGCGCCAGCAGCCCGTGGGGAGGGAACTACGAGCAGTACTTC. Its translation: CASSPWGGNYEQYF. This chain uses TRBV4-1 with TRBJ2-7, with 7 bases that match TRBD2. The CDR3 spans 14 residues. V shed 4 bases, J shed 3 bases, and the junction held 6 bases outside the gene matches. Looked up from germline, CDR1 is MGHRA and CDR2 is YSYEKL.

The V and J genes are TRBV30 and TRBJ2-5, with 9 bases aligning to TRBD1. J lost 5 bases, V lost 4 bases, and 5 bases had no gene match. The CDR3 runs to 13 residues. Germline V lookup: CDR1 GTSNPN, CDR2 SVGIG (reference sequence). DNA of the CDR3: TGTGCCTGGAATACAGGGGGCCACGAGACCCAGTACTTC. This encodes CAWNTGGHETQYF.

The sample holds a few counts of this clone. The chain uses TRBV30 and TRBJ2-3, with D possibly TRBD2 on 5 matching bases. This CDR3 has 13 amino acids. V shed 4 bases and J shed 3 bases, with 11 bases lying between them. Germline V gene lookup returns CDR1 GTSNPN and CDR2 SVGIG (reference sequence). The CDR3 DNA reads as TGTGCCTGGAAGGAGCGGAATACAGATACGCAGTATTTT. Its protein product is CAWKERNTDTQYF.

This clone was recorded only once. V is TRBV7-2 and J is TRBJ2-3; D is perhaps TRBD1 (5 bases). V was pared by 2 bases and J by 4 bases, with 7 bases between. CDR3 length: 13 residues. Germline values: CDR1 SGHTA, CDR2 FQGNSA. The CDR3 region has the DNA TGTGCCAGCAGCTTATTAGGGGCAGATACGCAGTATTTT. Encoded protein: CASSLLGADTQYF.

The chain carries TRBV7-2 and TRBJ2-7; 9 nucleotides line up with TRBD2. In germline, CDR1 is SGHTA, CDR2 FQGNSA. The CDR3 covers 14 residues. The V segment lost 4 bases and the J segment 2 bases; nucleotides outside the gene matches: 3. The CDR3 here is CASSSSGTAYEQYF. CDR3 sequence (DNA): TGTGCCAGCAGCTCTAGCGGGACCGCCTACGAGCAGTACTTC.

The gene calls are TRBV28 and TRBJ1-1; tentatively, D is TRBD1 (5 bases). CDR3 length equals 15 residues. Trimming took off 5 bases at V and 0 bases at J, with 13 bases between the two ends. Germline V gene lookup returns CDR1 MDHEN and CDR2 SYDVKM. CDR3 loop: CASSRQISMNTEAFF. DNA for the CDR3: TGTGCCAGCAGTCGACAGATAAGTATGAACACTGAAGCTTTCTTT.

The rearrangement links TRBV30 to TRBJ2-7, with TRBD2 matching 11 bases. Trimming cost V 4 bases and J 7 bases; bases outside gene matches: 12. The CDR3 is made up of 15 amino acids. The germline CDR1 and CDR2 sequences are GTSNPN and SVGIG (reference sequence). In DNA, the CDR3 is TGTGCCTGGACCCAGGGTAGCGGGAGGGCTGGGGAGCAGTACTTC. Protein product: CAWTQGSGRAGEQYF.

The genes are TRBV19 and TRBJ1-1; D is uncertain. Trimming removed 4 bases at V and 1 base at J, with 7 bases between. The length of the CDR3 is 13 residues. Germline V gene lookup returns CDR1 LNHDA and CDR2 SQIVND (reference sequence). The DNA for the CDR3 is TGTGCCAGTAGTAGGGCGGGGAACACTGAAGCTTTCTTT. Translation gives CASSRAGNTEAFF.

The chain couples TRBV11-2 to TRBJ1-1, with D uncertain. The germline V gene has CDR1 SGHAT and CDR2 FQNNGV. Trimming shortened V by 5 bases and J by 2 bases, and 15 bases separated the two germline ends. The CDR3 has 15 residues. CDR3 coding DNA: TGTGCCAGCAGCCCGAGGGTTACAGTAAACACTGAAGCTTTCTTT. Protein: CASSPRVTVNTEAFF. Filled out from reference TRBV11-2 and TRBJ1-1, the complete variable domain reads EAGVAQSPRYKIIEKRQSVAFWCNPISGHATLYWYQQILGQGPKLLIQFQNNGVVDDSQLPKDRFSAERLKGVDSTLKIQPAKLEDSAVYLCASSPRVTVNTEAFFGQGTRLTVV.

This sequence joins TRBV11-1 and TRBJ2-3; TRBD2 matches 8 bases. Trimming cost V 1 base and J 5 bases; bases outside gene matches: 8. CDR1 SGHAT and CDR2 FQDESV come from the germline V gene (reference sequence). The CDR3 extends over 16 amino acids. In DNA, the CDR3 is TGTGCCAGCAGCTTAGAACGGGAGGGCCACGAAGATACGCAGTATTTT. It is translated as CASSLEREGHEDTQYF.

V usage is TRBV7-8 and J usage is TRBJ1-5, with 7 bases fitting TRBD1. Germline values: CDR1 SGHVS, CDR2 FQNEAQ. CDR3 size: 16 residues. With V trimmed by 1 base and J by 0 bases, 3 bases remained unmatched. CDR3 nucleotide sequence: TGTGCCAGCAGCTTAGGGGGACAGTATAGCAATCAGCCCCAGCATTTT. Amino acids: CASSLGGQYSNQPQHF.

The chain joins TRBV27 to TRBJ2-4; a weak D match, TRBD2 (6 bases). Trimming shortened V by 4 bases and J by 7 bases, and 8 bases separated the two germline ends. The CDR3 has 12 residues. Germline V CDR1 and CDR2: MNHEY, SMNVEV (reference sequence). CDR3 amino acids: CASSSLANIQYF. The CDR3 DNA is TGTGCCAGCAGTTCCCTAGCGAACATTCAGTACTTC.

This clone was observed a few times. The V call is TRBV28, the J call TRBJ2-5; 8 bases align to TRBD2. With V trimmed by 6 bases and J by 7 bases, 13 bases remained unmatched. Germline lookup yields CDR1 MDHEN and CDR2 SYDVKM. This CDR3 comprises 15 residues. CDR3 sequence: CASRLGLAGLGTQYF. The CDR3 bases are TGTGCCAGCAGACTTGGGCTAGCGGGTCTTGGGACCCAGTACTTC.

The chain joins TRBV18 to TRBJ2-6; possible D gene TRBD1, 5 bases. The germline V gene encodes CDR1 KGHSH and CDR2 LQKENI. V gave up 2 bases and J gave up 0 bases, with 11 bases separating them. The CDR3 has 17 amino acids. CDR3 sequence: CASSPSGLFSGANVLTF. The CDR3 DNA follows: TGTGCCAGCTCACCATCAGGGCTCTTCTCTGGGGCCAACGTCCTGACTTTC. Full variable domain (missing parts from reference TRBV18 and TRBJ2-6): NAGVMQNPRHLVRRRGQEARLRCSPMKGHSHVYWYRQLPEEGLKFMVYLQKENIIDESGMPKERFSAEFPKEGPSILRIQQVVRGDSAAYFCASSPSGLFSGANVLTFGAGSRLTVL.

The CDR3 is CASSPVSIPMNTEAFF. CDR3 sequence (DNA): TGTGCCAGCTCACCGGTTTCAATCCCTATGAACACTGAAGCTTTCTTT. This chain connects TRBV18 to TRBJ1-1; D gene unclear. The ends were cut back, 3 bases at V and 0 bases at J, with 14 bases in the middle. Germline loops: CDR1 KGHSH, CDR2 LQKENI. This CDR3 is built from 16 residues.

In DNA, the CDR3 is TGTGCCAGCAGTTTAACGGGACTAGCGAGAGAGGCCAAAAACATTCAGTACTTC. Translation gives CASSLTGLAREAKNIQYF. V usage is TRBV27 and J usage is TRBJ2-4, with 10 bases matching TRBD2. V trimming: 2 bases; J trimming: 1 base; junction bases outside the gene matches: 8. The V gene's germline CDR1 is MNHEY and CDR2 SMNVEV (reference sequence). The length of the CDR3 is 18 residues.

The rearrangement uses TRBV2 and TRBJ1-5, with D hard to call. From germline, CDR1 is SNHLY and CDR2 FYNNEI. The CDR3 is made up of 15 amino acids. V lost 4 bases, J lost 4 bases, and 14 bases lay in between. CDR3 amino acids: CASSGLWAPNQPQHF. CDR3 coding DNA: TGTGCCAGCAGTGGGCTATGGGCACCAAATCAGCCCCAGCATTTT.

The chain uses TRBV5-6 and TRBJ2-1; a possible D gene is TRBD2 (6 bases). The length of the CDR3 is 15 residues. With 4 bases removed from V and 6 bases from J, the gap between germline ends came to 17 bases. Looked up from germline, CDR1 is SGHDT and CDR2 is YYEEEE. The CDR3 loop reads CASSPGGAGSNEQFF. The CDR3 DNA reads TGTGCCAGCAGCCCCGGGGGAGCGGGTTCCAATGAGCAGTTCTTC.

The rearrangement joins TRBV30 to TRBJ2-3, with TRBD1 matching over 8 bases. CDR3 length: 15 amino acids. Trimming removed 4 bases from V and 4 bases from J; junction bases left unmatched: 10. CDR1 is GTSNPN and CDR2 is SVGIG in the germline V gene (reference sequence). CDR3 bases: TGTGCCTGGACGGGACAGGACCGCCCCGCAGATACGCAGTATTTT. This gives the protein CAWTGQDRPADTQYF.

The rearrangement joins TRBV29-1 to TRBJ2-7; D is possibly TRBD1 (6 bases). The germline V gene has CDR1 SQVTM and CDR2 ANQGSEA. Trimming pared 6 bases from V and 4 bases from J, leaving 10 bases between. The CDR3 totals 11 residues. The CDR3 nucleotides are TGCAGCGTGCGCAGGGGATACGAGCAGTACTTC. The encoded protein is CSVRRGYEQYF.

This clone was detected only once. V usage is TRBV11-3 and J usage is TRBJ2-5, with TRBD2 identical over 13 bases. Trimming at V came to 6 bases and at J to 5 bases, leaving 15 bases not matched to a gene. This CDR3 has 18 residues. The germline V gene encodes CDR1 SGHNT and CDR2 YENEEA. The CDR3 here is CASSFGTSGIRGWETQYF. CDR3 nucleotide sequence: TGTGCCAGCAGTTTCGGGACTAGCGGGATCCGGGGGTGGGAGACCCAGTACTTC.

The J gene is TRBJ2-7, the V gene TRBV28; 10 nucleotides align to TRBD1. V was pared by 6 bases and J by 5 bases, with 10 bases of the junction left unmatched. CDR1 and CDR2 (germline): MDHEN, SYDVKM. The CDR3 is made up of 15 amino acids. The CDR3 here is CASSYSGTGVDEQYF. The CDR3 coding sequence is TGTGCCAGCAGCTACTCCGGGACAGGGGTAGACGAGCAGTACTTC.

The J gene is TRBJ1-2, the V gene TRBV5-1; D ambiguous. Germline CDR1 and CDR2: SGHRS and YFSETQ. Trimming removed 0 bases from V and 7 bases from J, with 16 bases in between. The CDR3 is made up of 15 amino acids. CDR3 region: CASSLENDGIGGYTF. DNA for the CDR3: TGCGCCAGCAGCTTGGAGAACGACGGGATAGGTGGCTACACCTTC.

The rearrangement uses TRBV6-1 and TRBJ1-2; D perhaps matches TRBD1 (5 bases). This CDR3 contains 14 residues. In germline, CDR1 is MNHNS, CDR2 SASEGT. Trimming took off 0 bases at V and 8 bases at J, with 13 bases between the two ends. Here the CDR3 DNA reads TGTGCCAGCAGTGAAGCGGGGCCTATTGAGGGCTACACCTTC. Residues: CASSEAGPIEGYTF.

This clone was counted a few times. The chain has TRBV6-1 and TRBJ1-5, with a tentative D call TRBD1 (5 bases). The CDR3 contains 14 residues. CDR1 is MNHNS and CDR2 is SASEGT in the germline V gene. The ends were cut back, 0 bases at V and 3 bases at J, with 6 bases in the middle. CDR3 sequence: CASSEAGLNQPQHF. The CDR3 DNA sequence: TGTGCCAGCAGTGAAGCGGGACTCAATCAGCCCCAGCATTTT.

This chain links TRBV7-8 with TRBJ1-5; the D is unclear. V gave up 5 bases and J gave up 3 bases, with 5 bases separating them. The CDR3 sequence is 12 residues long. The germline V gene encodes CDR1 SGHVS and CDR2 FQNEAQ. The CDR3: CASSPSNQPQHF. The DNA of the CDR3 is TGTGCCAGCAGCCCCTCCAATCAGCCCCAGCATTTT.